These 14 T cell receptor beta chains came from one sample sequenced in a study of blood T cells in healthy people across ages. Alongside a J-beta primer mix, a sample-barcoded 5' primer served in a second PCR lasting roughly 7 to 11 cycles. MiXCR was run by TCRdb on the 5' RACE reads, yielding one entry per CDR3 protein. This table holds about a million distinct CDR3 sequences, just over 50% found once. Specimen: blood. The receptor source for this set is a woman between 55 and 75 years old in good health.

This clonotype showed up just once. This chain connects TRBV5-1 to TRBJ2-4; TRBD1 is a possible D gene (5 bases). The CDR3 runs 14 residues. The germline V gene has CDR1 SGHRS and CDR2 YFSETQ. Trimming left V 3 bases short and J 3 bases short, with 10 bases between. CDR3: CASSSDIGKNIQYF. As DNA, the CDR3 is TGCGCCAGCAGCTCGGACATCGGCAAAAACATTCAGTACTTC.

The chain joins TRBV6-2 or TRBV6-3 to TRBJ1-5; D might be TRBD1 (6 bases). The germline V and J ends were trimmed by 2 bases and 4 bases, with 15 bases remaining between them. The CDR3 is 16 residues long. In germline, CDR1 is MNHEY, CDR2 SVGEGT. The chain's CDR3 is CASSYGPGAVNQPQHF. CDR3 bases: TGTGCCAGCAGTTACGGTCCGGGGGCTGTTAATCAGCCCCAGCATTTT.

This clonotype was recorded a few times. The chain links TRBV14 to TRBJ1-1; TRBD1 aligns across 9 bases. The CDR3 runs 18 residues. The junction had 15 bases not matched to a gene; V was cut back by 3 bases and J by 4 bases. Germline CDR1 SGHDN, CDR2 FVKESK. CDR3 in amino acids: CASSQVTGTGSLGTEAFF. CDR3 in DNA: TGTGCCAGCAGCCAGGTGACCGGGACAGGGTCCCTGGGCACTGAAGCTTTCTTT.

This clonotype has more than one count but fewer than ten. The rearrangement joins TRBV29-1 to TRBJ2-1; 7 bases line up with TRBD2. With 6 bases clipped from V and 5 bases from J, the junction kept 10 bases outside the gene matches. CDR3 size: 14 residues. The germline gives CDR1 SQVTM, CDR2 ANQGSEA. The CDR3 protein is CSVTGLADDNEQFF. DNA for the CDR3: TGCAGCGTAACCGGGCTAGCGGATGACAATGAGCAGTTCTTC.

This clonotype was detected a few times. V gene TRBV29-1 combines with J gene TRBJ2-1, with 7 positions matching TRBD1. Per the germline V gene, CDR1 is SQVTM and CDR2 is ANQGSEA. The junction had 11 bases not matched to a gene; V was cut back by 5 bases and J by 4 bases. The CDR3 covers 15 residues. The CDR3 DNA follows: TGCAGCGTTCCACAGGGGTCGCAGATATACAATGAGCAGTTCTTC. Residues: CSVPQGSQIYNEQFF.

The chain joins TRBV27 to TRBJ2-7; 7 nucleotides match TRBD2. Germline V gene lookup returns CDR1 MNHEY and CDR2 SMNVEV (reference sequence). The CDR3 contains 15 residues. The V segment lost 6 bases and the J segment 1 base; nucleotides outside the gene matches: 9. The DNA for the CDR3 is TGTGCCAGCAGGTCTCTGGGAGGGGTATCCTACGAGCAGTACTTC. Amino acid sequence: CASRSLGGVSYEQYF.

This clonotype was detected a few times. The chain links TRBV10-3 to TRBJ2-1; 8 nucleotides line up with TRBD2. Unmatched junction bases numbered 13, after V lost 4 bases and J lost 5 bases. The CDR3 sequence is 17 residues long. Germline CDR1 reads ENHRY; CDR2 reads SYGVKD. DNA for the CDR3: TGTGCCATCAGTGGGCTGGGGGTTAGCGGGACCAACAATGAGCAGTTCTTC. It specifies CAISGLGVSGTNNEQFF.

With regard to this clonotype: At one end, the junction sequence differs from germline, possibly due to a read error. J is TRBJ2-5 and V is TRBV5-1; 13 bases agree with TRBD2. Per germline, CDR1 SGHRS and CDR2 YFSETQ. The CDR3 runs to 17 residues. DNA of the CDR3: TGCGCCAGCCTCGCGGGACTAGCGGGGTTCTTTGCTGGGGAGCGGTTCTTC. Protein sequence: CASLAGLAGFFAGERFF.

This clonotype was found a few times. The V and J genes are TRBV2 and TRBJ2-7; 7 bases agree with TRBD1. The CDR3 length is 14 residues. Germline V gene lookup returns CDR1 SNHLY and CDR2 FYNNEI. V was pared by 1 base and J by 6 bases, with 6 bases of the junction left unmatched. CDR3 nucleotides: TGTGCCAGCAGTGAAGGACCGACAGGGAGCGAGCAGTACTTC. Translating it yields CASSEGPTGSEQYF.

In this sample, this clonotype turned up a few times. V gene TRBV12-3 or TRBV12-4 combines with J gene TRBJ2-7; D is unresolved. The CDR3 contains 16 residues. The V end lost 7 bases, the J end lost 4 bases, and 23 bases lay between the germline ends. The CDR3 DNA sequence: TGTGCCAGCACCACCCCTTACATCGAGCCGGGTTACGAGCAGTACTTC. Its protein product is CASTTPYIEPGYEQYF.

V gene TRBV5-1 combines with J gene TRBJ2-3; a weak D match, TRBD2 (6 bases). The CDR3 contains 16 residues. Trimming removed 4 bases at V and 0 bases at J, with 15 bases between. Germline CDR1 SGHRS, CDR2 YFSETQ. The CDR3 spells CASSPTGDGSTDTQYF. Written as DNA, the CDR3 is TGCGCCAGCAGCCCTACGGGGGACGGTAGCACAGATACGCAGTATTTT.

The chain employs TRBV6-6 and TRBJ2-3; 7 nucleotides match TRBD2. Germline V gene sequence: CDR1 MNHNY, CDR2 SVGAGI (reference sequence). The CDR3 consists of 13 residues. The CDR3 nucleotides read TGTGTCAGTGGGGAGGGAAGAACAGATACGCAGTATTTT. Residues: CVSGEGRTDTQYF.

This clonotype was detected a few times. This chain links TRBV27 with TRBJ2-5; no clear D gene. Germline CDR1 reads MNHEY; CDR2 reads SMNVEV (reference sequence). Deletions cut 5 bases from V and 9 bases from J, with 16 bases between. The length of the CDR3 is 13 residues. This chain's CDR3 is CASSPKWSWAQYF. The CDR3 region has the DNA TGTGCCAGCAGTCCCAAATGGTCCTGGGCCCAGTACTTC.

V gene TRBV18 combines with J gene TRBJ2-7, with D maybe TRBD2 (5 bases). The germline V gene has CDR1 KGHSH and CDR2 LQKENI. CDR3 length: 14 residues. Trimming took 5 bases from V and 3 from J, leaving 14 bases between them. CDR3 protein: CASSDGKAGYEQYF. In DNA, the CDR3 is TGTGCCAGCTCAGACGGGAAGGCAGGCTACGAGCAGTACTTC. Variable domain in full (rest from reference TRBV18 and TRBJ2-7): NAGVMQNPRHLVRRRGQEARLRCSPMKGHSHVYWYRQLPEEGLKFMVYLQKENIIDESGMPKERFSAEFPKEGPSILRIQQVVRGDSAAYFCASSDGKAGYEQYFGPGTRLTVT.